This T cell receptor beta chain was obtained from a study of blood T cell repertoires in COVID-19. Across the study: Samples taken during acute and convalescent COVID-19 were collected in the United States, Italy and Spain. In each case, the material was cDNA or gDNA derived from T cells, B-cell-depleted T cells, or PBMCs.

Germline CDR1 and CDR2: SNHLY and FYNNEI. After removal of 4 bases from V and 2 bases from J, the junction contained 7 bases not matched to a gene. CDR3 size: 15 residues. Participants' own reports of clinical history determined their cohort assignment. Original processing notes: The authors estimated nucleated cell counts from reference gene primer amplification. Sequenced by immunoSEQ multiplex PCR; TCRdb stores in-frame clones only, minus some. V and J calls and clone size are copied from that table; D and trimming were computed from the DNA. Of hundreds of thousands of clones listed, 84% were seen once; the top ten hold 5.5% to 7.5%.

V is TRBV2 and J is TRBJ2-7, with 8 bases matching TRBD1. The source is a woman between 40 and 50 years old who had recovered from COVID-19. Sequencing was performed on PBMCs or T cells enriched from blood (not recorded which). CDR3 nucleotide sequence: TGTGCCAGCAGTGCCGACAGGGGCCGAACCTACGAGCAGTACTTC. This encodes CASSADRGRTYEQYF.